One T cell receptor (beta chain) is described in this entry. It has no known antigen specificity. No much larger clone is present one base from it, and per-base qualities are unavailable. At the junction V is shortened by 7 bases and J by 0 bases, with 17 bases in between. CDR1 and CDR2 are drawn from the germline V gene: LGHNA, YNFKEQ. From the cysteine up to the phenylalanine, the CDR3 has a length of 16 residues. The only DNA kept is the CDR3, 48 bases in frame from the first base. This record belongs to a study of regulatory T cells in long-lasting Graves disease (dated by TCRdb to about 2021). Background for the entire study: Patients with newly diagnosed Graves' disease had been on antithyroid drugs for under 3 months. A total of roughly 35 samples underwent TCR sequencing: some 13 from persistent and around 20 from newly diagnosed Graves' disease patients. The study took place in China and was registered as a clinical trial. Patients with persistent Graves' disease were compared with patients with newly diagnosed Graves' disease using TCR sequencing and RNA sequencing of peripheral blood.

The sample's time point label, in plain terms: newly diagnosed GD, antithyroid drugs for less than 3 months. RNA was extracted from PBMCs in TRIzol for both TCR sequencing and RNA sequencing. Graves' disease was diagnosed according to American Thyroid Association guidelines. Recruitment of patients was carried out at an endocrinology department in Xi'an, China. Each patient gave roughly 10 milliliters of peripheral blood, collected in an EDTA anticoagulant tube. Ficoll Paque Plus density gradient separation was used to isolate PBMCs, and no further T cell sorting was performed. An Agilent 2100 Bioanalyzer and agarose gel were used to check RNA quality, and a NanoDrop 2000 was used to measure RNA concentration. Library construction relied on multiplex PCR. These reads were obtained on an Illumina HiSeq 4000. iRepertoire HTBI primers and Arm-PCR amplification of CDR3 regions were used to construct TCR beta libraries. PCR products were gel purified before sequencing. The authors' analysis ran thus. Across samples, about 63 TRBV and 13 to 15 TRBJ segments were identified and used for gene usage analysis of CDR3 amino acid clonotypes. COPE and FqMerger were used to merge the filtered high-quality paired reads into contigs. BLAST was used to align contigs to IMGT TRBV, TRBD and TRBJ reference genes, and CDR3 was defined according to IMGT. Any clonotype with a frequency above 0.1% was counted as a highly expanded clone. Shannon entropy was used to measure repertoire diversity, and the Gini coefficient was used to measure V-J evenness. A clonotype was considered public if more than one individual shared it. TCRdb reanalyzed the raw reads on its own, using fastp at Q25 for trimming and MiXCR for clone calling, and kept in-frame beta chains. Rows are unified per CDR3 protein, each entry keeping the most common DNA and genes. These V and J calls are TCRdb output, not the study's own analysis. This sample is represented by about 560,000 distinct CDR3 sequences; 15% to 20% of them were singletons. The leading ten clones occupy 9.5% to 15% of the sample.

Here is what the overall study found, with its caveats: Lower TCR Shannon entropy and fewer highly expanded clones were observed in persistent Graves' disease patients than in newly diagnosed patients, which suggested clonal expansion. The small sample size was acknowledged by the authors as a limitation that may reduce accuracy. Only peripheral blood was studied, because thyroid tissue, the primary lesion, was inaccessible. Preferential use of TRBV28, TRBJ1-2 and TRBJ2-5 was observed in persistent disease, whereas TRBV20-1 and TRBJ2-1 were favored in newly diagnosed disease. More public clonotypes were shared among persistent patients (roughly 3,000) than among newly diagnosed patients (more than 950). Sequencing and analysis were limited to the TCR beta chain.

The same specimen was also included in a second study, on T cells in Graves' hyperthyroidism and ophthalmopathy. As the second publication notes: A patient counted as having stable Graves' hyperthyroidism if no progression to ophthalmopathy occurred over 18 months of follow-up. Hyperthyroidism patients were newly diagnosed, with disease duration under 2 months, and aged 18 to 65 years. Any patient with an uncontrolled infection, another autoimmune disease, pregnancy or lactation was excluded. Diagnoses relied on clinical symptoms, serum thyroxine and TRAb, thyroid ultrasound and orbital computed tomography. The first round of RT-PCR for the TCR CDR3 was performed with the HTBI primer set and the Qiagen OneStep RT-PCR kit. Blood samples also contained most of the expanded thyroid clonotypes (frequency above 0.001), which suggests that blood repertoires may reflect thyroid immune responses. A model built on a 13 V-J signature distinguished ophthalmopathy from stable hyperthyroidism, reaching about 88% sensitivity and under 84% specificity in cross-validation and 80%/75% in testing. During validation, the model predicted progression to ophthalmopathy a median of approximately 6 months ahead of onset, with around 65% sensitivity and almost 75% specificity. To identify distinguishing TCR V-J signatures, a discovery cohort of 95 to 100 patients was used, comprising 43 with Graves' ophthalmopathy and roughly 60 with stable Graves' hyperthyroidism. Prospective prediction of ophthalmopathy was tested in an independent validation cohort consisting of 18 to 20 hyperthyroidism patients and some 15 patients who later progressed to ophthalmopathy. The approximately 90 discovery patients were randomly split 7:3 into training and test sets. The study also compared thyroid tissue and blood T-cell repertoires from about 6 Graves' hyperthyroidism patients. Once sampling was done, hyperthyroidism patients were given methimazole at a starting dose of 30 mg daily, whereas ophthalmopathy patients were given high-dose intravenous methylprednisolone. A second multiplex PCR round built the libraries, followed by size selection and purification. Libraries were sequenced paired-end with 100 bp reads on an Illumina HiSeq2000. SOAPnuke was used to process the raw data, throwing out any read that contained adapters or uncalled bases, had a mean Phred below 15, or lacked an exact constant-primer or identifier match. High-quality paired reads were merged with COPE v1.2.5, and unique nucleotide sequences were defined as clonotypes. Clonotypes were aligned to IMGT TRBV, TRBD and TRBJ reference segments using MiTCR v1.1. The analysis was restricted to V-J combinations with a frequency above 0.0001, which together covered 99.2% of the repertoires. The TCS score was defined as F50 (clonal expansion) divided by E x V (chaos), with BLOSUM62-based TCRdist calculated between CDR3 peptides within each V-J. Welch's t-statistics and random forest reduced just over 500 V-J features to fewer than 15, which were used in a naive Bayes classifier (R e1071). No statistical method was used to fix the sample size in advance, and group allocation was not hidden from the investigators. TCR Vbeta CDR3 sequencing of 135 peripheral blood samples (over 40 ophthalmopathy, roughly 74 hyperthyroidism and some 17 progressor patients) is reported in the paper.

The receptor was derived from a man aged 18 to 30 with Graves disease. Donor details come from another sample of the same person, matched by shared clones. The sequencing used peripheral blood mononuclear cells (PBMCs), collected at new diagnosis, from a patient treated with antithyroid drugs. This chain joins TRBV4-2 to TRBJ2-3, with no confident D gene call. The base sequence is TGTGCCAGCACTCCTTCAGCGCTCATAAGCACAGATACGCAGTATTTT. This sequence encodes CASTPSALISTDTQYF.